Shown below are 3 T cell receptor beta chains from a single sample sequenced in a study of cytomegalovirus exposure and HLA in healthy donors. The PCR used 60 Vbeta and 13 Jbeta primers. The method was immunoSEQ multiplex PCR; TCRdb's version includes in-frame clones alone and lacks a portion of them. The table lists 90,000 or so clones, just under 70% of them singletons. Sequencing used PBMCs. The receptor source for this set is a man aged 45-65 years in good health and CMV-seronegative.

This clone occurred a few times. This rearrangement joins TRBV9 to TRBJ2-3; 9 bases align to TRBD2. With 2 bases clipped from V and 2 bases from J, the junction kept 3 bases outside the gene matches. This CDR3 has 15 residues. Per the germline V gene, CDR1 is SGDLS and CDR2 is YYNGEE. CDR3 residues: CASSVLAGHTDTQYF. The CDR3 DNA is TGTGCCAGCAGCGTCCTAGCGGGGCACACAGATACGCAGTATTTT.

The chain has TRBV7-2 and TRBJ1-5; 7 positions agree with TRBD1. The CDR3 runs 14 residues. V was clipped by 4 bases and J by 7 bases; unmatched bases: 7. Germline CDR1 and CDR2: SGHTA and FQGNSA. CDR3 nucleotides: TGTGCCAGCAGCTCCCGACAGGGCGAGCAGCCCCAGCATTTT. It codes for CASSSRQGEQPQHF.

This clone has a handful of counts. This sequence joins TRBV5-1 and TRBJ1-3; 8 nucleotides agree with TRBD1. The germline V gene encodes CDR1 SGHRS and CDR2 YFSETQ. V trimming: 7 bases; J trimming: 3 bases; junction bases outside the gene matches: 12. The CDR3 is 16 amino acids. This CDR3 reads CASAETGAQFGNTIYF. The CDR3 nucleotides read TGCGCCAGCGCCGAGACAGGGGCGCAATTTGGAAACACCATATATTTT.